This T cell receptor beta chain was sequenced during a study of T cell responses to AZD1222 COVID-19 vaccine. Germline values: CDR1 MDHEN, CDR2 SYDVKM. Deletions cut 5 bases from V and 0 bases from J, with 17 bases between. The CDR3 loop spans 16 amino acids. Study outcomes and limitations: Across the whole spike, CD4 TCRs peaked at regions 160-218 and 743-854.

About this clone: Its antigen is unknown.

Using immunoSEQ multiplex PCR, the repertoire was profiled, and TCRdb retains in-frame clones only, with some absent. Of approximately 120,000 clones in the sample, roughly 86% are singletons; the top ten hold 4.4%. This receptor was taken from an adult who received the AZD1222 COVID-19 vaccine. Specimen: peripheral blood, collected 28 days after the second AZD1222 dose. V is TRBV28 and J is TRBJ2-7; no clear D gene. Written as DNA, the CDR3 is TGTGCCAGCAGTCCGATATTTCCCAGGAGCTCCTACGAGCAGTACTTC. Its translation: CASSPIFPRSSYEQYF. Full variable domain (rest looked up from reference TRBV28 and TRBJ2-7): DVKVTQSSRYLVKRTGEKVFLECVQDMDHENMFWYRQDPGLGLRLIYFSYDVKMKEKGDIPEGYSVSREKKERFSLILESASTNQTSMYLCASSPIFPRSSYEQYFGPGTRLTVT.